The 26 T cell receptor beta chains listed next were all sequenced from one sample in a study of low-dose radiotherapy and immunotherapy resistance in tumors. Primers targeting TRAV and TRBV primed first-strand cDNA, covering alpha and beta chains. Over about 19 PCR cycles, TCRs were amplified from a constant-region primer and V-primer adapter. TCRdb reanalysed the reads using MiXCR and keeps one entry per CDR3 protein. This table holds about 7,900 distinct CDR3 sequences, roughly 61% found once. These receptors were collected from a human donor with advanced metastatic prostate, ovarian, gallbladder or colorectal cancer (not recorded which). This table probably holds off-target reads from a library built for another chain.

The chain uses TRBV28 and TRBJ1-2, with 7 nucleotides matching TRBD1. V trimming: 5 bases; J trimming: 5 bases; junction bases outside the gene matches: 5. CDR1 and CDR2 (germline): MDHEN, SYDVKM. The CDR3 sequence is 13 residues long. CDR3 sequence (DNA): TGTGCCAGCAGTACTACAGGGGTGTATGGCTACACCTTC. It codes for CASSTTGVYGYTF.

The chain couples TRBV5-1 to TRBJ1-1; D ambiguous. Germline loops: CDR1 SGHRS, CDR2 YFSETQ. Deletions cut 0 bases from V and 0 bases from J, with 3 bases between. The CDR3 runs to 13 residues. In DNA, the CDR3 is TGCGCCAGCAGCTTGGCTTTGAACACTGAAGCTTTCTTT. Protein: CASSLALNTEAFF.

DNA for the CDR3: TGTGCCATTACCGGACTAGCGGGGCAAAGCTCCTACAATGAGCAGTTCTTC. As protein: CAITGLAGQSSYNEQFF. The rearrangement links TRBV28 to TRBJ2-1; 12 bases are a match to TRBD2. CDR1 and CDR2 from the germline V gene are MDHEN and SYDVKM. The CDR3 is 17 amino acids. The trim removed 10 bases at V and 0 bases at J, leaving 10 bases unmatched.

The V call is TRBV28, the J call TRBJ2-3; 12 bases fit TRBD1. The germline V gene has CDR1 MDHEN and CDR2 SYDVKM. The CDR3 is 16 residues long. V was clipped by 4 bases and J by 3 bases; unmatched bases: 5. The CDR3 nucleotides read TGTGCCAGCAGTTCGGGACAGGGGGCCCCTACAGATACGCAGTATTTT. This sequence encodes CASSSGQGAPTDTQYF.

This clonotype was counted between two and nine times. The V and J genes are TRBV5-8 and TRBJ2-3, with 8 bases identical to TRBD2. This CDR3 contains 16 residues. With 2 bases clipped from V and 5 bases from J, the junction kept 10 bases outside the gene matches. Germline-derived CDR1 and CDR2 are SGHTS and YDEGEE. The CDR3 bases are TGTGCCAGCAGCTTCGACGGGAGGGCCAGGGTAGATACGCAGTATTTT. Translation gives CASSFDGRARVDTQYF. The entire variable domain, with the rest obtained from reference TRBV5-8 and TRBJ2-3, is as follows: EAGVTQSPTHLIKTRGQQATLRCSPISGHTSVYWYQQALGLGLQFLLWYDEGEERNRGNFPPRFSGRQFPNYSSELNVNALELEDSALYLCASSFDGRARVDTQYFGPGTRLTVL.

The sample holds a few counts of this clonotype. The chain couples TRBV6-2 or TRBV6-3 to TRBJ1-1, with 9 positions matching TRBD1. V dropped 4 bases and J dropped 8; count of bases not matched to a gene: 5. Germline lookup yields CDR1 MNHEY and CDR2 SVGEGT. CDR3 size: 13 residues. The CDR3 bases are TGTGCCAGCAGTTTGGCCGGGACAGGGGAAGCTTTCTTT. It codes for CASSLAGTGEAFF.

The chain employs TRBV5-1 and TRBJ2-1; no firm D call. Trimming shortened V by 4 bases and J by 4 bases, and 18 bases separated the two germline ends. The CDR3 loop spans 16 amino acids. From germline, CDR1 is SGHRS and CDR2 YFSETQ. CDR3 amino acids: CASSPWPAKTYNEQFF. CDR3 DNA sequence: TGCGCCAGCAGCCCGTGGCCGGCCAAAACTTACAATGAGCAGTTCTTC.

This clonotype has a handful of counts. The chain couples TRBV6-2 or TRBV6-3 to TRBJ2-7; the D call may be TRBD1 or TRBD2 (5 bases each). Germline V gene sequence: CDR1 MNHEY, CDR2 SVGEGT. The CDR3 totals 12 residues. V lost 6 bases and J lost 7, with 13 bases in between. Here the CDR3 reads CASSPGPREQYF. CDR3 in DNA: TGTGCCAGCAGCCCGGGGCCGAGGGAGCAGTACTTC.

The chain joins TRBV7-8 to TRBJ2-7; TRBD1 matches 10 bases. The CDR3 spans 16 residues. From germline, CDR1 is SGHVS and CDR2 FQNEAQ. V dropped 1 base and J dropped 0; count of bases not matched to a gene: 3. The CDR3 spells CASSLGRDRGSYEQYF. For the CDR3, the DNA is TGTGCCAGCAGCTTAGGGCGGGACAGGGGCTCCTACGAGCAGTACTTC.

This chain links TRBV6-6 with TRBJ1-5; D is unclear. CDR1 is MNHNY, CDR2 SVGAGI, per germline (reference sequence). The CDR3 extends over 14 amino acids. V was shortened by 2 bases and J by 0 bases, with 5 bases between the two germline ends. DNA for the CDR3: TGTGCCAGCAGTTACGGAACTAGCAATCAGCCCCAGCATTTT. Amino acids: CASSYGTSNQPQHF.

A few counts support this clonotype. The chain is built from TRBV11-2 and TRBJ2-2, with TRBD1 matching over 7 bases. Germline V CDR1 and CDR2: SGHAT, FQNNGV. The CDR3 runs to 15 residues. Trimming cost V 4 bases and J 0 bases; bases outside gene matches: 2. The CDR3 loop is CASSWGTANTGELFF. In DNA form, the CDR3 reads TGTGCCAGCAGCTGGGGGACAGCGAACACCGGGGAGCTGTTTTTT.

This clonotype was seen a few times. The chain joins TRBV10-3 to TRBJ1-2; 7 bases match TRBD1. From germline, CDR1 is ENHRY and CDR2 SYGVKD. V gave up 3 bases and J gave up 2 bases; unmatched junction bases: 9. The CDR3 extends over 16 amino acids. CDR3 loop: CAISDPDRARNYGYTF. CDR3 in DNA: TGTGCCATCAGTGACCCAGACAGGGCCCGGAACTATGGCTACACCTTC.

The chain employs TRBV10-3 and TRBJ2-5, with 7 bases aligning to TRBD2. The CDR3 extends over 15 amino acids. The V gene end was trimmed by 3 bases and the J gene end by 0 bases; junction bases not matched to a gene: 4. CDR1 is ENHRY, CDR2 SYGVKD, per germline. CDR3 loop: CAISEPREYQETQYF. The CDR3 nucleotides read TGTGCCATCAGTGAACCGCGGGAGTACCAAGAGACCCAGTACTTC.

The chain couples TRBV4-2 to TRBJ2-2, with D unresolved. The germline V gene encodes CDR1 LGHNA and CDR2 YNFKEQ. The length of the CDR3 is 16 residues. V gave up 4 bases and J gave up 1 base, with 13 bases separating them. The CDR3: CASSLGPVKNTGELFF. CDR3 nucleotide sequence: TGTGCCAGCAGCCTCGGACCGGTAAAGAACACCGGGGAGCTGTTTTTT.

The chain links TRBV29-1 to TRBJ2-3; D gene uncertain. Per germline, CDR1 SQVTM and CDR2 ANQGSEA. The V and J ends lost 5 bases and 0 bases respectively, with 6 bases between them. The CDR3 is 12 residues long. In DNA form, the CDR3 reads TGCAGCGTTCTCGACAGCACAGATACGCAGTATTTT. Its protein is CSVLDSTDTQYF.

A few counts support this clonotype. This chain uses TRBV7-6 with TRBJ2-5; 9 bases are shared with TRBD1. With 3 bases clipped from V and 3 bases from J, the junction kept 11 bases outside the gene matches. The germline CDR1 and CDR2 sequences are SGHVS and FNYEAQ. The CDR3 has 17 residues. The CDR3 sequence is CASSLEETGGTKETQYF. The CDR3 bases are TGTGCCAGCAGCTTGGAGGAGACAGGGGGTACCAAAGAGACCCAGTACTTC.

V usage is TRBV5-1 and J usage is TRBJ2-7; 8 bases line up with TRBD1. V was clipped by 0 bases and J by 5 bases; unmatched bases: 10. CDR1 is SGHRS, CDR2 YFSETQ, per germline. CDR3 length: 16 amino acids. The CDR3: CASSLVQGAYPNEQYF. Here the CDR3 DNA reads TGCGCCAGCAGCTTGGTGCAGGGGGCCTATCCTAACGAGCAGTACTTC.

The rearrangement uses TRBV28 and TRBJ2-1; 10 bases map to TRBD2. The CDR3 runs 17 residues. In germline, CDR1 is MDHEN, CDR2 SYDVKM. Germline trimming cut 2 bases from V and 7 bases from J; bases unmatched to any gene: 11. CDR3 protein: CASSLGLWTSGGNEQFF. For the CDR3, the DNA is TGTGCCAGCAGTTTAGGTCTCTGGACTAGCGGTGGGAATGAGCAGTTCTTC.

The chain employs TRBV28 and TRBJ2-5; D not certain. Looked up from germline, CDR1 is MDHEN and CDR2 is SYDVKM. Deletions cut 5 bases from V and 2 bases from J, with 12 bases between. This CDR3 has 14 amino acids. The CDR3 coding sequence is TGTGCCAGCAGTCGATACATGGGGCAAGAGACCCAGTACTTC. This gives the protein CASSRYMGQETQYF.

V gene TRBV2 combines with J gene TRBJ1-5, with unresolved D. The V end was cut by 2 bases, the J end by 1 base, with 0 bases between. The CDR3 extends over 12 amino acids. Germline lookup yields CDR1 SNHLY and CDR2 FYNNEI. CDR3 protein: CASSESNQPQHF. DNA for the CDR3: TGTGCCAGCAGTGAAAGCAATCAGCCCCAGCATTTT.

The chain combines TRBV24-1 with TRBJ2-3; no clear D. V lost 5 bases and J lost 0, with 5 bases in between. The CDR3 covers 13 residues. CDR1 KGHDR and CDR2 SFDVKD come from the germline V gene. The DNA of the CDR3 is TGTGCCACCAGTGGGCAGAGCACAGATACGCAGTATTTT. As protein: CATSGQSTDTQYF.

The chain uses TRBV10-3 and TRBJ2-5; a possible D gene is TRBD2 (6 bases). The germline V gene has CDR1 ENHRY and CDR2 SYGVKD. This CDR3 has 17 amino acids. With 6 bases removed from V and 3 bases from J, the gap between germline ends came to 23 bases. In DNA form, the CDR3 reads TGTGCCATCAGACGCGGAGCCGGGACGGAGGGAAAAGAGACCCAGTACTTC. Its protein is CAIRRGAGTEGKETQYF.

This chain connects TRBV28 to TRBJ2-3; D remains ambiguous. The CDR3 contains 12 residues. V gave up 6 bases and J gave up 3 bases, with 7 bases separating them. CDR1 and CDR2 (germline): MDHEN, SYDVKM. The CDR3 region has the DNA TGTGCCAGCAGCTTGCTGACAGATACGCAGTATTTT. Protein: CASSLLTDTQYF.

J is TRBJ1-2 and V is TRBV29-1; 9 bases match TRBD1. Per germline, CDR1 SQVTM and CDR2 ANQGSEA. This CDR3 contains 14 residues. V shed 7 bases, J shed 1 base, and the junction held 7 bases outside the gene matches. The CDR3 DNA sequence: TGCAGCGGCCTTGGGACAGGGATTAACTATGGCTACACCTTC. Its translation is CSGLGTGINYGYTF.

Points on this clonotype: Compared with germline, one end of the junction differs, possibly owing to a read error. The CDR3 bases are TGTGCCAGCAGCCCCGTAGGTGCTGAGGAGTTCTTC. Translated, it gives CASSPVGAEEFF. The chain employs TRBV7-6 and TRBJ2-1; D is uncertain. Germline CDR1 and CDR2: SGHVS and FNYEAQ. The CDR3 contains 12 residues.

The rearrangement uses TRBV20-1 and TRBJ2-5; 7 nucleotides align to TRBD1. This CDR3 region has 12 residues. With 5 bases clipped from V and 5 bases from J, the junction kept 5 bases outside the gene matches. Germline CDR1 reads DFQATT; CDR2 reads SNEGSKA (reference sequence). CDR3 DNA sequence: TGCAGTGCTTCCGACAGGGTGGAGACCCAGTACTTC. It yields the protein CSASDRVETQYF.